This T cell receptor beta chain was recovered during a study of prognosis after radiotherapy for stage I lung cancer. Study conclusions and caveats: Frequencies of TRBV and TRBJ gene use reportedly varied by whether patients had metastases.

Two-round multiplex PCR on genomic DNA was the method by which TCR beta CDR3 was amplified. During first-round PCR, primers specific to each TRBV and TRBJ gene were used. TCRdb re-called the multiplex PCR reads with MiXCR, one entry per CDR3 protein. This sample has just under 20,000 distinct CDR3 sequences, with about 27% found just once. This clonotype rates as large. The antigen is not known. This CDR3 is 17 amino acids long. The germline V and J ends were trimmed by 1 base and 0 bases, with 13 bases remaining between them. Germline-derived CDR1 and CDR2 are MGHRA and YSYEKL. The sequence came from a donor aged 50 or older with non-small cell lung cancer. This specimen was PBMCs, taken before or after stereotactic body radiation therapy (not recorded which). The chain is built from TRBV4-1 and TRBJ2-1, with D tentatively TRBD1 (5 bases). The CDR3, as DNA: TGCGCCAGCAGCCAAGGAACAGGCAGGAGCTCCTACAATGAGCAGTTCTTC. Protein product: CASSQGTGRSSYNEQFF.